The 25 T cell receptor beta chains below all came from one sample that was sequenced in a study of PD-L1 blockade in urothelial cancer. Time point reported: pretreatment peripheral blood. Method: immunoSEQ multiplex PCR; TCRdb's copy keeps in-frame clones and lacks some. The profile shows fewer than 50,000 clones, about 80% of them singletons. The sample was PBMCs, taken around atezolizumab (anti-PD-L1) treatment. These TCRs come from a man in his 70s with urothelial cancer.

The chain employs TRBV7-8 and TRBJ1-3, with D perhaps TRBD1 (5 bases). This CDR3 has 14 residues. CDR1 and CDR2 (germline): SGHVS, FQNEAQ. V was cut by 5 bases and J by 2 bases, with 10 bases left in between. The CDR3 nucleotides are TGTGCCAGCAGCGCCGGGACTGCTGGAAACACCATATATTTT. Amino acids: CASSAGTAGNTIYF.

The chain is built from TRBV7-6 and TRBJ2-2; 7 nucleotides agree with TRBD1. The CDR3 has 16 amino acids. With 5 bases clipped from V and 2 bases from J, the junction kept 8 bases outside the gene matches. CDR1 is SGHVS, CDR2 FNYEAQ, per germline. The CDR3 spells CASSLGQALNTGELFF. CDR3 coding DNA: TGTGCCAGCAGCCTCGGACAGGCCCTTAACACCGGGGAGCTGTTTTTT.

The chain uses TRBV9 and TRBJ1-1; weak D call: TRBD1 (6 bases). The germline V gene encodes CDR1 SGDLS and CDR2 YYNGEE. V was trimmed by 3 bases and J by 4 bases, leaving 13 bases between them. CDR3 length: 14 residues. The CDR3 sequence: CASSERTAGTEAFF. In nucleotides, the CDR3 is TGTGCCAGCAGCGAGAGGACAGCAGGCACTGAAGCTTTCTTT.

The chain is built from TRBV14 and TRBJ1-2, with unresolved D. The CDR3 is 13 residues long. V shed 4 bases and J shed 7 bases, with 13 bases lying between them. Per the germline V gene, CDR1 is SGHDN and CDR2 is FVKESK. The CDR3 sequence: CASSPLVRAGYTF. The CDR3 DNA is TGTGCCAGCAGCCCCCTGGTGCGGGCTGGCTACACCTTC.

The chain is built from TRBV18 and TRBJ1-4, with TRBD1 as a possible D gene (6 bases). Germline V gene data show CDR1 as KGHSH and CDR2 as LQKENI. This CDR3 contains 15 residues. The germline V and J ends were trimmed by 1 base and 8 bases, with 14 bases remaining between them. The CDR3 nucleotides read TGTGCCAGCTCACCACGTATACAGGGCGGGGAAAAACTGTTTTTT. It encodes CASSPRIQGGEKLFF.

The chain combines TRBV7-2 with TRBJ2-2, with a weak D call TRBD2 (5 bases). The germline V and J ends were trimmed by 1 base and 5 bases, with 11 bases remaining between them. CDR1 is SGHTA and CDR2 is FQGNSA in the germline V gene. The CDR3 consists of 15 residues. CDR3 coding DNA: TGTGCCAGCAGCTTAGTGCGACGCGGGACCGGGGAGCTGTTTTTT. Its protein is CASSLVRRGTGELFF.

The CDR3 nucleotides are TGCGCCAGCAGTCAATCTAGTGACTACTACGAGCAGTACTTC. The encoded protein is CASSQSSDYYEQYF. The chain links TRBV23-1 to TRBJ2-7; TRBD2 might be the D (5 bases). TRBV23-1 is an ORF for which the function is uncertain. The CDR3 sequence is 14 residues long. With 0 bases removed from V and 3 bases from J, the gap between germline ends came to 9 bases.

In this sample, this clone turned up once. The CDR3 DNA follows: TGTGCCACCCGTCGGGGCGGGGCGCTAACGGCAGATACGCAGTATTTT. Encoded protein: CATRRGGALTADTQYF. The gene calls are TRBV2 and TRBJ2-3, with a weak D call TRBD2 (6 bases). CDR3 length: 16 residues. Trimming cost V 10 bases and J 4 bases, with 24 bases left between them. Germline V lookup: CDR1 SNHLY, CDR2 FYNNEI.

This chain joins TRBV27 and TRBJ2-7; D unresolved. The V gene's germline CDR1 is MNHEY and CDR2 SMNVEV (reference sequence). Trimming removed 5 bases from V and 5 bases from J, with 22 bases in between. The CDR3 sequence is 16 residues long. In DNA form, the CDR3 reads TGTGCCAGCAGTCCGTTGCGGCCCCAACATCCCCACGAGCAGTACTTC. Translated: CASSPLRPQHPHEQYF.

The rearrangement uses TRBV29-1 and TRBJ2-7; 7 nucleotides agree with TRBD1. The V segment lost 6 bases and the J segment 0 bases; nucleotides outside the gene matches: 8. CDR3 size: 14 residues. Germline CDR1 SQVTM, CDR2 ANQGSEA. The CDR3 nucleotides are TGCAGCGTCGCCGGGACAGTGGGCTCCTACGAGCAGTACTTC. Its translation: CSVAGTVGSYEQYF.

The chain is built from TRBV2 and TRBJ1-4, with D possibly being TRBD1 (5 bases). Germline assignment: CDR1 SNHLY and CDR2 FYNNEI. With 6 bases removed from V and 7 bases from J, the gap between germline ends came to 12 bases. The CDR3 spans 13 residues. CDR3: CASSAGMGEKLFF. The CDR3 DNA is TGTGCCAGCAGCGCAGGGATGGGTGAAAAACTGTTTTTT.

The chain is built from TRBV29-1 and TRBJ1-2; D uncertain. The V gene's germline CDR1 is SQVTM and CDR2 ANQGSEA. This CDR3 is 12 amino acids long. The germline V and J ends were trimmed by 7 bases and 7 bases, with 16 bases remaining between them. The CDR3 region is CSAVTGIVGYTF. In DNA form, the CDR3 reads TGCAGCGCTGTGACGGGGATAGTTGGCTACACCTTC.

The chain's CDR3 is CASRLKREGLNEQFF. In DNA form, the CDR3 reads TGTGCCAGCAGACTCAAGCGGGAGGGCCTCAATGAGCAGTTCTTC. The chain carries TRBV2 and TRBJ2-1; 10 nucleotides agree with TRBD2. The junction had 8 bases not matched to a gene; V was cut back by 6 bases and J by 6 bases. This CDR3 spans 15 amino acids. Germline V gives CDR1 SNHLY, CDR2 FYNNEI.

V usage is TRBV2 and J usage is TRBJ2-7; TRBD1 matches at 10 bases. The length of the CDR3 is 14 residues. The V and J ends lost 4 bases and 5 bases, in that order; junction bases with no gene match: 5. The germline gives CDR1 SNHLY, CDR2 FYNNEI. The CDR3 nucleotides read TGTGCCAGCAGTGTAGGACAGGGGGTCCACGAGCAGTACTTC. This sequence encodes CASSVGQGVHEQYF.

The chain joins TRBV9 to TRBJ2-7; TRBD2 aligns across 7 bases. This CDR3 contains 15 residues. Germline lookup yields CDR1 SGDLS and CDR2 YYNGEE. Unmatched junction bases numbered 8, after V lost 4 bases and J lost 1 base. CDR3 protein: CASSPSGSASYEQYF. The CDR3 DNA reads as TGTGCCAGCAGCCCTAGCGGATCCGCTTCCTACGAGCAGTACTTC. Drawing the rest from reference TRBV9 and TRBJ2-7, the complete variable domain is DSGVTQTPKHLITATGQRVTLRCSPRSGDLSVYWYQQSLDQGLQFLIQYYNGEERAKGNILERFSAQQFPDLHSELNLSSLELGDSALYFCASSPSGSASYEQYFGPGTRLTVT.

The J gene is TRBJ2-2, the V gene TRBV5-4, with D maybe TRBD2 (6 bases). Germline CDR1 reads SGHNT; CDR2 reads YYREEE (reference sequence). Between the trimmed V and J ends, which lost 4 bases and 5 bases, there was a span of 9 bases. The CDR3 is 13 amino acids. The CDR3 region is CASSMTSTGELFF. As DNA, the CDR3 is TGTGCCAGCAGCATGACTAGTACCGGGGAGCTGTTTTTT.

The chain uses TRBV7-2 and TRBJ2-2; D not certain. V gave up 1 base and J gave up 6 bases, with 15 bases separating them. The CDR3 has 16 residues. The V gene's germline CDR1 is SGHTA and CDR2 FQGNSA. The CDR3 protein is CASSLGVASVSGELFF. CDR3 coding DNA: TGTGCCAGCAGCTTAGGCGTCGCGTCGGTATCCGGGGAGCTGTTTTTT.

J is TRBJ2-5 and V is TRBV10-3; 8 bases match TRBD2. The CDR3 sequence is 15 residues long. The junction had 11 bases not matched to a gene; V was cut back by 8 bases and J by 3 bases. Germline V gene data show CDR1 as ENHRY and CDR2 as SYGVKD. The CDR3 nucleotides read TGTGCCATCGGGGTTCCGGGAGGGGTGGAAGAGACCCAGTACTTC. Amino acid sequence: CAIGVPGGVEETQYF.

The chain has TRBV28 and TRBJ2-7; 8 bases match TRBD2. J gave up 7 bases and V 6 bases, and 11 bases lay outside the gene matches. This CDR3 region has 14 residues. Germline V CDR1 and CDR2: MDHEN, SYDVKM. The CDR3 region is CASRPGGASREQYF. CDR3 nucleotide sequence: TGTGCCAGCAGACCCGGGGGGGCCTCGAGGGAGCAGTACTTC.

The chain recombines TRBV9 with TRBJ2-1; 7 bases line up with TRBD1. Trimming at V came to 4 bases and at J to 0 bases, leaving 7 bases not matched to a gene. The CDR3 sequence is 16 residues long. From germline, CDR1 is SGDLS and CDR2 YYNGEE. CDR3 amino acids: CASSFRQGRSYNEQFF. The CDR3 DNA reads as TGTGCCAGCAGCTTTCGACAGGGCCGCTCCTACAATGAGCAGTTCTTC. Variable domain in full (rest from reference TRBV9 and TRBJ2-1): DSGVTQTPKHLITATGQRVTLRCSPRSGDLSVYWYQQSLDQGLQFLIQYYNGEERAKGNILERFSAQQFPDLHSELNLSSLELGDSALYFCASSFRQGRSYNEQFFGPGTRLTVL.

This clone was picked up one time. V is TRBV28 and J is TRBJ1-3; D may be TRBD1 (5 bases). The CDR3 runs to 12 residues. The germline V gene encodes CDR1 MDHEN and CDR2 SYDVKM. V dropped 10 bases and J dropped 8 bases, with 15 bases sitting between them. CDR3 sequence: CATTERGYTIYF. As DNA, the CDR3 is TGTGCCACCACAGAAAGGGGATACACCATATATTTT. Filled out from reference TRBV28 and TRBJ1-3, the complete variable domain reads DVKVTQSSRYLVKRTGEKVFLECVQDMDHENMFWYRQDPGLGLRLIYFSYDVKMKEKGDIPEGYSVSREKKERFSLILESASTNQTSMYLCATTERGYTIYFGEGSWLTVV.

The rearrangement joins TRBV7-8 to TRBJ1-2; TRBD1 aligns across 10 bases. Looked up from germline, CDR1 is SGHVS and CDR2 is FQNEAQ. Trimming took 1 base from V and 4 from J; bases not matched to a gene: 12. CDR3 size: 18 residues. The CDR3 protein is CASSLGGTGDPRGYGYTF. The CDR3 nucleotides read TGTGCCAGCAGCTTAGGTGGGACAGGGGACCCTCGGGGCTATGGCTACACCTTC.

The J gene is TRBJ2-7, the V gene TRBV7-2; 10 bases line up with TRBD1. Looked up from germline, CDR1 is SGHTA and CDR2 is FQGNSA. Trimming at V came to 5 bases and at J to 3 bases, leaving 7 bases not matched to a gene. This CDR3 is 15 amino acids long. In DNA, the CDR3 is TGTGCCAGCAGCACCAAAGGGGACAGGGGCTACGAGCAGTACTTC. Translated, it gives CASSTKGDRGYEQYF.

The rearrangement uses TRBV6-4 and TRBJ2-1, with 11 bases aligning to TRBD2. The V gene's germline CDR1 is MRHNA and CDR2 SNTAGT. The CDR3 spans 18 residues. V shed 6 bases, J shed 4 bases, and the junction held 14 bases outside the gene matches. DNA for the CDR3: TGTGCCAGCAGCCCAGCTAGCGGGGGGTTTTCGGCATACAATGAGCAGTTCTTC. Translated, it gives CASSPASGGFSAYNEQFF.

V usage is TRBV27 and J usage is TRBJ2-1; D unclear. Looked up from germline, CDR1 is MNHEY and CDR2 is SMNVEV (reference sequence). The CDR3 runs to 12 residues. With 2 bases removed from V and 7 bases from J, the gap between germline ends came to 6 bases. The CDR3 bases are TGTGCCAGCAGTTTAAGCCCGAATGAGCAGTTCTTC. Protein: CASSLSPNEQFF.